This T cell receptor (beta chain) originates from a study of human T cells and chemical hapten exposure. Turning to the study itself: Donors were sensitized with 2% DPC on the upper inner arm.

Time point indicated: patch test 3, about 24 weeks after DPC sensitization. Indicated treatment: therapeutic diphenylcyclopropenone sensitization with weekly scalp DPC. Alopecia patients between 18 and 70 years old and suitable for DPC were used as donors. TCRdb analysed the RACE reads with MiXCR anew, one entry per CDR3 protein. This sample has over 150,000 distinct CDR3 sequences, with approximately 30% found just once. This clonotype showed up just a few times. V trimming: 5 bases; J trimming: 2 bases; junction bases outside the gene matches: 6. CDR3 length: 15 residues. Germline V gene lookup returns CDR1 MNHEY and CDR2 SVGEGT.

Sequencing used whole blood, obtained in connection with sensitization to the hapten diphenylcyclopropenone (DPC). The clonotype originates from a woman younger than 30 with alopecia areata. Some clones in this sample may be carry-over from other donors' samples. The gene calls are TRBV6-2 or TRBV6-3 and TRBJ2-7, with 10 bases matching TRBD2. This chain's CDR3 is CASSDGLADAYEQYF. The CDR3 coding sequence is TGTGCCAGCAGTGACGGACTAGCGGACGCCTACGAGCAGTACTTC.